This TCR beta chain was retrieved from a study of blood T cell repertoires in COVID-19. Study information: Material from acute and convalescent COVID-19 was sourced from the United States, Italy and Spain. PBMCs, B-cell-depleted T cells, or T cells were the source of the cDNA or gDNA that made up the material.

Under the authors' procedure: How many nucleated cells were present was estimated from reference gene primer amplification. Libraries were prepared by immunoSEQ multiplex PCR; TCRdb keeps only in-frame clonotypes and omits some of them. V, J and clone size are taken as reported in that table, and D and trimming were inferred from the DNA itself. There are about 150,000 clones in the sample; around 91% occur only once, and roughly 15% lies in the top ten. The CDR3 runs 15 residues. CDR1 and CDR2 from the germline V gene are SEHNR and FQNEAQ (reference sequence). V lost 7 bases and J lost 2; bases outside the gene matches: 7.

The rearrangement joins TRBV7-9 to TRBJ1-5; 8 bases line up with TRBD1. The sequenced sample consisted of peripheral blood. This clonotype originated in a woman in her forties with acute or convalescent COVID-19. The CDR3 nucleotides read TGTGCCAGCACTCAGGGGGCTGGGGGCAATCAGCCCCAGCATTTT. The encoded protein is CASTQGAGGNQPQHF.